The clone carrying this TCR beta chain was seen just once. Methods used by the authors: Reference gene primer amplification gave nucleated cell count estimates. The repertoire was sequenced with immunoSEQ multiplex PCR; TCRdb's copy has only in-frame clones and lacks some. V and J calls and clone size are as listed in that table; D and trimming were resolved from the DNA. The sample carries 150,000 to 160,000 clones, about 90% recorded once. This sample stems from a study of blood T cell repertoires in COVID-19. Study-level information: COVID-19 samples, acute and convalescent, were from the United States, Italy and Spain. The analysed material was cDNA or gDNA that came from T cells, B-cell-depleted T cells, or PBMCs.

The CDR3 totals 14 residues. V gave up 0 bases and J gave up 8 bases, with 13 bases separating them. The germline CDR1 and CDR2 sequences are SEHNR and FQNEAQ (reference sequence). The sample consisted of peripheral blood. The clonotype was recovered from a man in his fifties with acute or convalescent COVID-19. The chain carries TRBV7-9 and TRBJ1-2; D unresolved. CDR3 bases: TGTGCCAGCAGCTTAGCCTCGGGGTTCGACGGCTACACCTTC. Protein sequence: CASSLASGFDGYTF.